This passage covers 29 T cell receptor beta chains from one sample sequenced in a study of blood T cell repertoires in COVID-19 (dated by TCRdb to 2018 to 2020). Receptors were amplified or captured by the immunoSEQ multiplex PCR assay. TCRdb holds this immuneACCESS table with in-frame rearrangements only. Some clones are missing; in checked studies, unresolved V genes explain under half, and the rest has no known cause. Within this sample are about 91,000 clones, with 88% of them counted one time only. The ten largest account for 6.5% to 9.5% of the sample. What was sequenced was peripheral blood. These receptors were taken from a woman in her 70s with acute or convalescent COVID-19.

The chain couples TRBV2 to TRBJ2-7, with D possibly TRBD2 on 5 matching bases. The germline V gene encodes CDR1 SNHLY and CDR2 FYNNEI. V was trimmed by 7 bases and J by 3 bases, leaving 16 bases between them. The CDR3 sequence is 14 residues long. The CDR3 DNA reads TGTGCCAGCAATACGCTGGGCGGGTACTACGAGCAGTACTTC. Translation gives CASNTLGGYYEQYF.

V and J are TRBV9 and TRBJ2-4; tentative D call: TRBD2 (5 bases). CDR3 size: 16 residues. The germline V and J ends were trimmed by 4 bases and 8 bases, with 22 bases remaining between them. Germline CDR1 reads SGDLS; CDR2 reads YYNGEE. CDR3 sequence (DNA): TGTGCCAGCAGCTCGAGCGGAGGCTTCGATGGGGACATTCAGTACTTC. Residues: CASSSSGGFDGDIQYF.

J is TRBJ1-2 and V is TRBV4-1, with 9 bases fitting TRBD1. J gave up 5 bases and V 4 bases, and 8 bases lay outside the gene matches. There are 15 residues in the CDR3. Germline CDR1 reads MGHRA; CDR2 reads YSYEKL. CDR3 bases: TGCGCCAGCAGCCCAGCCACGACAGGGGGGTATGGCTACACCTTC. It codes for CASSPATTGGYGYTF.

This chain connects TRBV5-6 to TRBJ2-1, with 7 bases identical to TRBD1. CDR3 length equals 17 residues. Losses at the gene ends were 4 bases for V and 0 bases for J; bases not matched to a gene: 10. Per the germline V gene, CDR1 is SGHDT and CDR2 is YYEEEE. CDR3 DNA: TGTGCCAGCAGCAGATACGGACAGGCTGGCTCCTACAATGAGCAGTTCTTC. Translation gives CASSRYGQAGSYNEQFF.

The chain links TRBV3-1 (or the pseudogene TRBV3-2) to TRBJ2-1, with 7 nucleotides matching TRBD1. The ends lost 4 bases at V and 10 bases at J; junction bases unmatched: 4. There are 12 residues in the CDR3. Germline CDR1 is LGHDT and CDR2 is YNNKEL (reference sequence). The CDR3 is CASSPRDSEQFF. CDR3 DNA: TGTGCCAGCAGCCCTCGGGACAGCGAGCAGTTCTTC.

In this sample, this clone turned up once. The chain's CDR3 is CASSLTGEAYQGYTF. CDR3 in DNA: TGCGCCAGCAGCTTAACAGGGGAGGCCTATCAAGGCTACACCTTC. The rearrangement uses TRBV5-1 and TRBJ1-2, with 7 bases matching TRBD1. Trimming removed 2 bases from V and 8 bases from J; junction bases left unmatched: 12. The CDR3 consists of 15 residues. CDR1 and CDR2 from the germline V gene are SGHRS and YFSETQ.

The rearrangement links TRBV5-1 to TRBJ1-4; TRBD1 is a possible D gene (6 bases). Germline CDR1 reads SGHRS; CDR2 reads YFSETQ. V dropped 2 bases and J dropped 0 bases, with 11 bases sitting between them. CDR3 length: 16 amino acids. In DNA, the CDR3 is TGCGCCAGCAGCTTCGAAAGGACAGCAACTAATGAAAAACTGTTTTTT. Amino acid sequence: CASSFERTATNEKLFF.

CDR3 sequence (DNA): TGTGCCAGTAGTATAGGGGGGGTTGGCACCGGGGAGCTGTTTTTT. Its translation is CASSIGGVGTGELFF. The chain has TRBV19 and TRBJ2-2; D perhaps matches TRBD2 (6 bases). Germline V gene lookup returns CDR1 LNHDA and CDR2 SQIVND (reference sequence). V was pared by 1 base and J by 4 bases, with 10 bases between. This CDR3 spans 15 amino acids.

This clone was observed once. This chain links TRBV5-4 with TRBJ2-3; D gene unclear. Germline CDR1 reads SGHNT; CDR2 reads YYREEE (reference sequence). V lost 4 bases, J lost 4 bases, and 10 bases lay in between. The CDR3 has 13 amino acids. CDR3 sequence (DNA): TGTGCCAGCAGCGTTCGAGTCTCAGATACGCAGTATTTT. Translating it yields CASSVRVSDTQYF.

The chain uses TRBV12-3 or TRBV12-4 and TRBJ1-4; no definite D call. The CDR3 loop spans 13 amino acids. V was trimmed by 7 bases and J by 4 bases, leaving 10 bases between them. The CDR3 reads CASMAQNNEKLFF. CDR3 DNA: TGTGCCAGCATGGCACAGAATAATGAAAAACTGTTTTTT.

Here the CDR3 DNA reads TGTGCCAGCAGTGAAAGACAGGGTGTAAATGGCTACACCTTC. Translating gives CASSERQGVNGYTF. The chain joins TRBV2 to TRBJ1-2, with TRBD1 matching 7 bases. J gave up 6 bases and V 2 bases, and 6 bases lay outside the gene matches. This CDR3 is built from 14 residues. The germline V gene encodes CDR1 SNHLY and CDR2 FYNNEI.

The chain recombines TRBV6-5 with TRBJ2-3, with TRBD1 matching over 9 bases. Germline V gene sequence: CDR1 MNHEY, CDR2 SVGAGI. Germline trimming cut 5 bases from V and 5 bases from J; bases unmatched to any gene: 5. The CDR3 has 14 residues. The CDR3 is CASSPGQGRDTQYF. The CDR3 bases are TGTGCCAGCAGTCCGGGACAGGGTAGAGATACGCAGTATTTT.

The chain is built from TRBV5-1 and TRBJ2-7, with D possibly TRBD2 on 5 matching bases. This CDR3 region has 13 residues. Germline assignment: CDR1 SGHRS and CDR2 YFSETQ. V shed 4 bases and J shed 4 bases, with 12 bases lying between them. The CDR3 here is CASSSDYRYEQYF. The CDR3 DNA reads TGCGCCAGCAGCAGCGACTATAGATACGAGCAGTACTTC.

The genes are TRBV10-1 and TRBJ2-1, with 9 bases identical to TRBD2. The V gene end was trimmed by 3 bases and the J gene end by 5 bases; junction bases not matched to a gene: 14. The CDR3 length is 18 residues. The germline V gene has CDR1 WNHNN and CDR2 SYGVQD (reference sequence). CDR3 coding DNA: TGCGCCAGCAGTGACTCCTTACGAGGACTAGCGAAGCACAATGAGCAGTTCTTC. This codes for CASSDSLRGLAKHNEQFF.

This clone was recorded once. The chain links TRBV14 to TRBJ2-3, with 8 bases lining up with TRBD1. CDR1 SGHDN and CDR2 FVKESK come from the germline V gene. This CDR3 contains 16 residues. V shed 5 bases and J 2 bases; nucleotides not matched to a gene: 9. CDR3 DNA sequence: TGTGCCAGCAGCACCCGGACAGGGAGCCTCACAGATACGCAGTATTTT. Protein product: CASSTRTGSLTDTQYF.

The V and J genes are TRBV5-8 and TRBJ1-2; 7 nucleotides align to TRBD1. With 0 bases clipped from V and 3 bases from J, the junction kept 11 bases outside the gene matches. The germline V gene has CDR1 SGHTS and CDR2 YDEGEE. CDR3 length: 17 amino acids. The CDR3 DNA follows: TGTGCCAGCAGCTTGGTTATCGGGACGACAGGGTACTATGGCTACACCTTC. Translated, it gives CASSLVIGTTGYYGYTF.

The chain uses TRBV15 and TRBJ2-7, with 10 bases aligning to TRBD2. This CDR3 region has 15 residues. The trim removed 6 bases at V and 2 bases at J, leaving 7 bases unmatched. Germline V gene lookup returns CDR1 LNHNV and CDR2 YYDKDF (reference sequence). The CDR3 is CATRTFSGGTYEQYF. Written as DNA, the CDR3 is TGTGCCACCAGAACATTTAGCGGGGGGACCTACGAGCAGTACTTC.

V and J are TRBV28 and TRBJ2-4, with D tentatively TRBD1 (8 bases). Deletions cut 6 bases from V and 8 bases from J, with 20 bases between. The germline V gene encodes CDR1 MDHEN and CDR2 SYDVKM. The CDR3 is 15 amino acids. CDR3 region: CASSPAQGGVDIQYF. The CDR3 DNA reads as TGTGCCAGCAGCCCCGCACAGGGGGGGGTTGACATTCAGTACTTC.

The chain links TRBV5-5 to TRBJ1-2; TRBD1 matches 7 bases. V dropped 4 bases and J dropped 4; count of bases not matched to a gene: 7. CDR1 and CDR2 (germline): SGHKS, YYEKEE (reference sequence). The CDR3 is 14 amino acids. The CDR3 is CASSTGTVSYGYTF. The CDR3 DNA reads as TGTGCCAGCAGCACCGGGACAGTTAGCTATGGCTACACCTTC.

This chain links TRBV7-8 with TRBJ2-5; D is perhaps TRBD1 (6 bases). The germline CDR1 and CDR2 sequences are SGHVS and FQNEAQ. This CDR3 spans 15 amino acids. Trimming removed 5 bases from V and 0 bases from J, with 13 bases in between. The CDR3 DNA sequence: TGTGCCAGCAGCGACCCGGACAGAAACCAAGAGACCCAGTACTTC. It translates to CASSDPDRNQETQYF.

The CDR3 protein is CAWKQGSYEQYF. The CDR3 DNA follows: TGTGCCTGGAAACAGGGGTCTTACGAGCAGTACTTC. The chain joins TRBV30 to TRBJ2-7, with 7 bases fitting TRBD1. CDR3 size: 12 residues. The germline V gene encodes CDR1 GTSNPN and CDR2 SVGIG (reference sequence). V dropped 4 bases and J dropped 4; count of bases not matched to a gene: 4.

DNA of the CDR3: TGTGCCTGGAGTGGCAATTCAGGGCGAAGCGGCTACACCTTC. It is translated as CAWSGNSGRSGYTF. This chain connects TRBV30 to TRBJ1-2; TRBD1 is a possible D gene (5 bases). CDR3 length: 14 residues. V dropped 1 base and J dropped 8 bases, with 17 bases sitting between them. The V gene's germline CDR1 is GTSNPN and CDR2 SVGIG (reference sequence).

This sequence joins TRBV3-1 (or the pseudogene TRBV3-2) and TRBJ1-1; 10 bases align to TRBD1. This CDR3 has 16 amino acids. Germline V gene sequence: CDR1 LGHDT, CDR2 YNNKEL (reference sequence). Trimming removed 4 bases from V and 5 bases from J; junction bases left unmatched: 10. The CDR3 sequence is CASSRGWDRGQTEAFF. CDR3 DNA: TGTGCCAGCAGCCGGGGGTGGGACAGGGGACAGACTGAAGCTTTCTTT.

V is TRBV7-2 and J is TRBJ2-7; TRBD2 matches at 8 bases. The CDR3 runs 15 residues. CDR1 and CDR2 (germline): SGHTA, FQGNSA. The V and J ends lost 6 bases and 3 bases, in that order; junction bases with no gene match: 10. This chain's CDR3 is CASSETPAGGYEQYF. CDR3 in DNA: TGTGCCAGCAGTGAGACCCCTGCGGGAGGCTACGAGCAGTACTTC.

The genes are TRBV2 and TRBJ2-7; 9 bases fit TRBD1. Germline V CDR1 and CDR2: SNHLY, FYNNEI. This CDR3 comprises 13 residues. J gave up 7 bases and V 6 bases, and 7 bases lay outside the gene matches. CDR3 sequence reads: CASRGQGVWEQYF. The CDR3 nucleotides read TGTGCCAGCAGGGGACAGGGAGTATGGGAGCAGTACTTC.

The V call is TRBV5-1, the J call TRBJ2-1; 8 nucleotides agree with TRBD2. This CDR3 contains 15 residues. Germline V gives CDR1 SGHRS, CDR2 YFSETQ. J gave up 4 bases and V 0 bases, and 3 bases lay outside the gene matches. The CDR3 DNA sequence: TGCGCCAGCAGCTTGGTTAGCGGGGCATACAATGAGCAGTTCTTC. Encoded protein: CASSLVSGAYNEQFF.

The chain uses TRBV29-1 and TRBJ2-5, with 8 positions matching TRBD1. The CDR3 loop spans 14 amino acids. Germline CDR1 SQVTM, CDR2 ANQGSEA. The V segment lost 6 bases and the J segment 2 bases; nucleotides outside the gene matches: 8. The CDR3 DNA follows: TGCAGCGTACTCAAAGGGACAGGACAAGAGACCCAGTACTTC. Translated: CSVLKGTGQETQYF.

V gene TRBV5-1 combines with J gene TRBJ2-7; the D gene is possibly TRBD2 (6 bases). Trimming took off 0 bases at V and 0 bases at J, with 19 bases between the two ends. Germline CDR1 is SGHRS and CDR2 is YFSETQ. CDR3 length: 18 amino acids. CDR3 amino acids: CASSLEGRTGTRSYEQYF. The CDR3 DNA reads TGCGCCAGCAGCTTGGAAGGAAGAACCGGGACTCGCTCCTACGAGCAGTACTTC.

This chain links TRBV3-1 (or the pseudogene TRBV3-2) with TRBJ2-5, with TRBD2 as a possible D gene (6 bases). The germline V gene encodes CDR1 LGHDT and CDR2 YNNKEL (reference sequence). The CDR3 totals 15 residues. V dropped 1 base and J dropped 11 bases, with 20 bases sitting between them. The CDR3 here is CASSQVAGNLGSQYF. CDR3 sequence (DNA): TGTGCCAGCAGCCAAGTGGCGGGAAATCTAGGGTCTCAGTACTTC.